These 2 T cell receptor beta chains originate from one sample sequenced in a study of T cell changes during pregnancy in multiple sclerosis. Libraries were prepared by immunoSEQ multiplex PCR; TCRdb keeps only in-frame clonotypes and omits some of them. This sample has 25,000 to 35,000 clones; 70% to 90% occur once, and the top ten carry about 0.7%. The source material was CD4+ T cells from peripheral blood mononuclear cells, sampled in the first trimester of pregnancy. These receptors were obtained from a female donor in good health, enrolled as a control in a pregnancy study.

A single count supports this clone. At one of its ends the junction is not consistent with the germline gene, which may arise from a read error. The rearrangement joins TRBV27 to TRBJ1-4; possible D gene TRBD1, 5 bases. The CDR3 length is 14 residues. The germline gives CDR1 MNHEY, CDR2 SMNVEV (reference sequence). CDR3 sequence: CASSFRGIRLLFLF. The CDR3, as DNA: TGTGCCAGCAGTTTCCGGGGGATAAGGTTGTTATTCCTTTTT.

The table lists this clone with a few counts. The chain couples TRBV19 to TRBJ1-2; 10 nucleotides agree with TRBD1. The length of the CDR3 is 15 residues. V gave up 3 bases and J gave up 6 bases; unmatched junction bases: 7. CDR1 and CDR2 from the germline V gene are LNHDA and SQIVND (reference sequence). This CDR3 is CASSMTGGLKNGYTF. The CDR3 DNA sequence: TGTGCCAGTAGTATGACAGGGGGCCTGAAGAATGGCTACACCTTC.